The 24 T cell receptor beta chains presented below share a single source sample, sequenced in a study of blood T cell repertoires in COVID-19. Sequencing was performed with immunoSEQ multiplex PCR; in TCRdb, only in-frame clones are kept and a portion is missing. The data show about 69,000 clones, with approximately 84% seen just once and 10% to 15% held by the top ten. Source material: peripheral blood. The receptors stem from a man between 50 and 59 years old with COVID-19, enrolled during active disease.

The chain uses TRBV9 and TRBJ2-5; 8 positions match TRBD2. After removal of 2 bases from V and 2 bases from J, the junction contained 8 bases not matched to a gene. From germline, CDR1 is SGDLS and CDR2 YYNGEE. The length of the CDR3 is 16 residues. The CDR3, as DNA: TGTGCCAGCAGCGTGGGGTGGAGCGGGGGACAAGAGACCCAGTACTTC. Its protein product is CASSVGWSGGQETQYF.

This clone came up a few times. The V gene is TRBV4-3, the J gene TRBJ2-7; a weak D match, TRBD2 (5 bases). V was trimmed by 2 bases and J by 1 base, leaving 18 bases between them. The length of the CDR3 is 17 residues. Germline V gene sequence: CDR1 LGHNA, CDR2 YSLEER. CDR3 sequence reads: CASSQYFSPAVSYEQYF. DNA of the CDR3: TGCGCCAGCAGCCAATATTTCTCTCCAGCGGTTTCCTACGAGCAGTACTTC.

V and J are TRBV30 and TRBJ2-5; 7 bases fit TRBD2. V lost 3 bases and J lost 4; bases outside the gene matches: 14. Germline values: CDR1 GTSNPN, CDR2 SVGIG (reference sequence). This CDR3 is built from 16 residues. The CDR3, as DNA: TGTGCCTGGAGCATTATATTGGGGGGGGAAGGAGAGACCCAGTACTTC. Protein product: CAWSIILGGEGETQYF.

This clone is a singleton in its sample. This chain uses TRBV19 with TRBJ2-3; a weak D match, TRBD2 (7 bases). V lost 6 bases and J 6 bases, leaving 22 bases between the germline ends. From germline, CDR1 is LNHDA and CDR2 SQIVND (reference sequence). The CDR3 spans 16 residues. DNA for the CDR3: TGTGCCAGTAGCACTTACCGGGGGGCTGGGAGCGATACGCAGTATTTT. Translated, it gives CASSTYRGAGSDTQYF.

CDR3 in DNA: TGTGCCAGCAGTGAAATGTGGGGGGATGGTCAGCCCCAGCATTTT. It translates to CASSEMWGDGQPQHF. The chain recombines TRBV6-1 with TRBJ1-5; possibly TRBD1 for D (5 bases). V shed 2 bases and J shed 6 bases, with 14 bases lying between them. The germline CDR1 and CDR2 sequences are MNHNS and SASEGT. The CDR3 covers 15 residues.

This chain's CDR3 is CASSLSPGGDYGYTF. The CDR3 DNA is TGTGCCAGCAGCTTAAGCCCAGGGGGTGACTATGGCTACACCTTC. The rearrangement links TRBV11-2 to TRBJ1-2; 7 nucleotides agree with TRBD1. The J segment lost 3 bases and the V segment lost 2 bases, leaving 6 bases of the junction unmatched. This CDR3 has 15 residues. Germline-derived CDR1 and CDR2 are SGHAT and FQNNGV.

The sample holds one count of this clone. The chain employs TRBV7-6 and TRBJ2-3; 12 bases are shared with TRBD2. CDR1 is SGHVS and CDR2 is FNYEAQ in the germline V gene. The CDR3 is 19 residues long. The ends lost 5 bases at V and 1 base at J; junction bases unmatched: 13. CDR3 nucleotides: TGTGCCAGCAGCGTAGACCAGACTAGCGGGGGACCTCGCACAGATACGCAGTATTTT. Amino acid sequence: CASSVDQTSGGPRTDTQYF.

This chain uses TRBV7-8 with TRBJ2-5, with D possibly TRBD1 on 5 matching bases. The CDR3 extends over 16 amino acids. Germline values: CDR1 SGHVS, CDR2 FQNEAQ. Trimming shortened V by 5 bases and J by 0 bases, and 16 bases separated the two germline ends. CDR3: CASSRTRQLNQETQYF. Here the CDR3 DNA reads TGTGCCAGCAGCAGAACGAGACAGCTAAACCAAGAGACCCAGTACTTC.

The DNA for the CDR3 is TGTGCCAGCAGCTTAGTGGTTAGCGGGGGTCCAGATACGCAGTATTTT. Amino acid sequence: CASSLVVSGGPDTQYF. V usage is TRBV7-6 and J usage is TRBJ2-3; 9 bases are a match to TRBD2. CDR3 length: 16 amino acids. V lost 1 base and J lost 4; bases outside the gene matches: 6. Germline V gene data show CDR1 as SGHVS and CDR2 as FNYEAQ.

The chain links TRBV4-1 to TRBJ1-5; no clear D. The CDR3 has 15 residues. Trimming removed 0 bases at V and 0 bases at J, with 6 bases between. Germline V CDR1 and CDR2: MGHRA, YSYEKL. The CDR3 sequence is CASSQEGFSNQPQHF. The DNA of the CDR3 is TGCGCCAGCAGCCAAGAGGGCTTTAGCAATCAGCCCCAGCATTTT.

V is TRBV2 and J is TRBJ1-6, with D possibly being TRBD1 (6 bases). This CDR3 spans 13 amino acids. Trimming shortened V by 6 bases and J by 9 bases, and 12 bases separated the two germline ends. From germline, CDR1 is SNHLY and CDR2 FYNNEI. CDR3 coding DNA: TGTGCCAGCAGCAGGGGCTCTGGTTCACCCCTCCACTTT. It yields the protein CASSRGSGSPLHF.

V and J are TRBV14 and TRBJ1-2; 10 positions match TRBD1. This CDR3 region has 18 residues. Germline values: CDR1 SGHDN, CDR2 FVKESK. V was pared by 3 bases and J by 4 bases, with 14 bases of the junction left unmatched. The CDR3 DNA sequence: TGTGCCAGCAGCCAGGGGGACAGGGGTTTCTGGCCTTGCTATGGCTACACCTTC. Protein product: CASSQGDRGFWPCYGYTF.

This clone was observed a few times. The chain employs TRBV7-6 and TRBJ2-5, with 7 bases identical to TRBD1. Trimming took 3 bases from V and 1 from J; bases not matched to a gene: 5. Germline CDR1 SGHVS, CDR2 FNYEAQ. The CDR3 contains 15 residues. The DNA of the CDR3 is TGTGCCAGCAGCTTGGTTGGACAGGTCCAAGAGACCCAGTACTTC. This encodes CASSLVGQVQETQYF. Full variable domain (outside the CDR3, taken from reference TRBV7-6 and TRBJ2-5): GAGVSQSPRYKVTKRGQDVALRCDPISGHVSLYWYRQALGQGPEFLTYFNYEAQQDKSGLPNDRFSAERPEGSISTLTIQRTEQRDSAMYRCASSLVGQVQETQYFGPGTRLLVL.

The chain employs TRBV9 and TRBJ2-1, with a tentative D call TRBD2 (5 bases). CDR3 length equals 12 residues. The germline CDR1 and CDR2 sequences are SGDLS and YYNGEE. Trimming took off 3 bases at V and 15 bases at J, with 16 bases between the two ends. CDR3 nucleotide sequence: TGTGCCAGCAGCGGAACTTACGGGGTCGCGTTCTTC. Protein sequence: CASSGTYGVAFF.

The chain employs TRBV4-2 and TRBJ2-1; TRBD2 matches at 7 bases. CDR3 length: 16 residues. V lost 1 base to trimming and J lost 1 base; unmatched junction nucleotides: 4. Germline-derived CDR1 and CDR2 are LGHNA and YNFKEQ. Written as DNA, the CDR3 is TGTGCCAGCAGCCAAGGCAGGGAGGGATCCTACAATGAGCAGTTCTTC. This gives the protein CASSQGREGSYNEQFF.

The chain is built from TRBV19 and TRBJ2-2; the D gene is possibly TRBD2 (7 bases). Trimming took off 3 bases at V and 4 bases at J, with 12 bases between the two ends. This CDR3 contains 15 residues. Germline V gives CDR1 LNHDA, CDR2 SQIVND (reference sequence). CDR3 bases: TGTGCCAGTAGTATTGGGGGGGCGGGCACCGGGGAGCTGTTTTTT. Its translation: CASSIGGAGTGELFF.

This chain joins TRBV4-1 and TRBJ2-1, with D possibly matching TRBD2 (6 bases). There are 17 residues in the CDR3. Germline assignment: CDR1 MGHRA and CDR2 YSYEKL. Trimming cost V 0 bases and J 0 bases, with 12 bases left between them. In DNA, the CDR3 is TGCGCCAGCAGCCAAGACGGCGGGGCGAGCTCCTACAATGAGCAGTTCTTC. Its translation: CASSQDGGASSYNEQFF.

The chain couples TRBV6-2 or TRBV6-3 to TRBJ1-6; 11 nucleotides agree with TRBD1. The CDR3 consists of 14 residues. V dropped 4 bases and J dropped 7; count of bases not matched to a gene: 0. Germline V gives CDR1 MNHEY, CDR2 SVGEGT. CDR3 DNA sequence: TGTGCCAGCAGTTGGACAGGGGGCAATTCACCCCTCCACTTT. It encodes CASSWTGGNSPLHF.

The chain carries TRBV9 and TRBJ1-1; the D gene is possibly TRBD1 (5 bases). Germline CDR1 is SGDLS and CDR2 is YYNGEE. The CDR3 extends over 15 amino acids. Deletions cut 4 bases from V and 4 bases from J, with 17 bases between. In nucleotides, the CDR3 is TGTGCCAGCAGCCCCCGGGGGAGGGGAGGCACTGAAGCTTTCTTT. The encoded protein is CASSPRGRGGTEAFF.

V gene TRBV27 combines with J gene TRBJ2-1; TRBD1 matches at 9 bases. This CDR3 contains 15 residues. With V trimmed by 4 bases and J by 9 bases, 10 bases remained unmatched. Germline CDR1 and CDR2: MNHEY and SMNVEV (reference sequence). CDR3 sequence reads: CASSYRDRALSEQFF. CDR3 DNA sequence: TGTGCCAGCAGTTATCGGGACAGGGCTTTAAGTGAGCAGTTCTTC.

V is TRBV6-2 or TRBV6-3 and J is TRBJ2-1; 8 bases are shared with TRBD1. The CDR3 length is 18 residues. Trimming took 0 bases from V and 12 from J; bases not matched to a gene: 19. In germline, CDR1 is MNHEY, CDR2 SVGEGT. The CDR3 here is CASSYSTPRTGHHLRQFF. As DNA, the CDR3 is TGTGCCAGCAGTTACTCTACCCCCCGGACAGGGCACCACTTAAGGCAGTTCTTC.

V gene TRBV6-5 combines with J gene TRBJ1-1, with D unclear. CDR3 length: 16 residues. From germline, CDR1 is MNHEY and CDR2 SVGAGI. V was pared by 2 bases and J by 4 bases, with 17 bases between. CDR3 coding DNA: TGTGCCAGCAGTTACAATTCTCCGCGGGTCGGCACTGAAGCTTTCTTT. The encoded protein is CASSYNSPRVGTEAFF.

This chain joins TRBV3-1 (or the pseudogene TRBV3-2) and TRBJ2-5; 7 bases map to TRBD2. This CDR3 is 15 amino acids long. V lost 0 bases to trimming and J lost 5 bases; unmatched junction nucleotides: 6. The germline CDR1 and CDR2 sequences are LGHDT and YNNKEL (reference sequence). CDR3 protein: CASSQDVGGGETQYF. The CDR3 DNA is TGTGCCAGCAGCCAAGACGTCGGGGGAGGGGAGACCCAGTACTTC.

The CDR3 here is CASSYSVPPGSNQPQHF. The CDR3 DNA reads as TGTGCCAGCAGTTACTCGGTACCCCCAGGTAGCAATCAGCCCCAGCATTTT. The rearrangement links TRBV6-2 or TRBV6-3 to TRBJ1-5; D not resolved. Trimming pared 0 bases from V and 0 bases from J, leaving 12 bases between. Germline V gives CDR1 MNHEY, CDR2 SVGEGT. The CDR3 consists of 17 residues.